The text below deals with one TCR beta chain. Its antigen is as yet unknown. The nonmyeloablative bone marrow transplants came from related graft donors, with transient mixed chimerism. CD4+CD25+CD127- Tregs, CD4+CD25- non-Tregs, CD4 and CD8 cells were sorted. Only in-frame clones appear in the TCRdb table, and some are missing; sequencing was by immunoSEQ multiplex PCR. This sample has some 56,000 clones; roughly nine tenths occur once, and the top ten carry 13% to 15%. The data belong to a study of Tregs in tolerant kidney transplant recipients. Study-wide points: Few patients were studied, so findings need validation in larger groups. Biological reproducibility was not directly addressed in this study. Some patients' samples used different primers over time, so nucleotide sequences weren't comparable.

The CDR3 covers 14 residues. Germline V gene data show CDR1 as MNHEY and CDR2 as SVGAGI. Trimming shortened V by 5 bases and J by 4 bases, and 14 bases separated the two germline ends. The receptor comes from a human patient who received a combined kidney and bone marrow transplant. Some T cells may originate from the graft donor. Sequencing used CD8+ T cells from blood (PBMCs), obtained 24 months after the transplant. The chain joins TRBV6-5 to TRBJ1-1; D is possibly TRBD1 (5 bases). Written as DNA, the CDR3 is TGTGCCAGCAGTCCCATGGGGGGTTTCACTGAAGCTTTCTTT. Translated, it gives CASSPMGGFTEAFF.